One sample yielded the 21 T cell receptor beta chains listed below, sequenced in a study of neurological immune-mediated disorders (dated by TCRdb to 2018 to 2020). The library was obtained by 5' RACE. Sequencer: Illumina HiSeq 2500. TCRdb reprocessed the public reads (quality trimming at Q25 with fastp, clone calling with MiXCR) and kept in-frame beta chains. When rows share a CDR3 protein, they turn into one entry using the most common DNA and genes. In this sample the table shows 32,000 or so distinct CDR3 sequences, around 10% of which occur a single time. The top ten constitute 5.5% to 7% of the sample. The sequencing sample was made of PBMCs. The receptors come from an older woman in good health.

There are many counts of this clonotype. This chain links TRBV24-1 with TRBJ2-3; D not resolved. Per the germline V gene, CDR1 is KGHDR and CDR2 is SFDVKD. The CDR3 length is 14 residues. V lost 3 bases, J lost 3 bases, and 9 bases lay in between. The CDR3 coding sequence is TGTGCCACCAGTGATGTAACCGGGACAGATACGCAGTATTTT. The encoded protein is CATSDVTGTDTQYF.

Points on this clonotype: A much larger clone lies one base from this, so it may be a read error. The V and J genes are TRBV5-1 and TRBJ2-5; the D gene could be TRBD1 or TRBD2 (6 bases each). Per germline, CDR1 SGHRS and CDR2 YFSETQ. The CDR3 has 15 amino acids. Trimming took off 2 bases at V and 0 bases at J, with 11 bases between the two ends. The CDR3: CASSFHGGNQETQYF. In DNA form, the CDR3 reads TGCGCCAGCAGCTTCCACGGGGGCAACCAAGAGACCCAGTACTTC. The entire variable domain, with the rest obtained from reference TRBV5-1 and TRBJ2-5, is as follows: KAGVTQTPRYLIKTRGQQVTLSCSPISGHRSVSWYQQTPGQGLQFLFEYFSETQRNKGNFPGRFSGRQFSNSRSEMNVSTLELGDSALYLCASSFHGGNQETQYFGPGTRLLVL.

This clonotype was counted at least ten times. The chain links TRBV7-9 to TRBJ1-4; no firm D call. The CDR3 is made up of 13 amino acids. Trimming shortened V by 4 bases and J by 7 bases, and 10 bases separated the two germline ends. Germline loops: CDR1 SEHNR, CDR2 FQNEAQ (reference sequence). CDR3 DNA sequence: TGTGCCAGCAGCTCGGTCCTTGCTGAAAAACTGTTTTTT. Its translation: CASSSVLAEKLFF.

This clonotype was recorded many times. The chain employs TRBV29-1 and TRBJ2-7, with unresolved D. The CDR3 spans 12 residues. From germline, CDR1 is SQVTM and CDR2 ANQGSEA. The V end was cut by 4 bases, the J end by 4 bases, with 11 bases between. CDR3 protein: CSVALDGYEQYF. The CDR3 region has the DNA TGCAGCGTTGCCCTCGACGGATACGAGCAGTACTTC.

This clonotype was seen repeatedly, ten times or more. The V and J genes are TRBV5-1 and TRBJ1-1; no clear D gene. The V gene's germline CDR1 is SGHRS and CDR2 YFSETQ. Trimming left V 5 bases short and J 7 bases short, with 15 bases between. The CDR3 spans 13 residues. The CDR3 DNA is TGCGCCAGCAGGAAAAGCTCGGAACGTGAAGCTTTCTTT. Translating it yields CASRKSSEREAFF.

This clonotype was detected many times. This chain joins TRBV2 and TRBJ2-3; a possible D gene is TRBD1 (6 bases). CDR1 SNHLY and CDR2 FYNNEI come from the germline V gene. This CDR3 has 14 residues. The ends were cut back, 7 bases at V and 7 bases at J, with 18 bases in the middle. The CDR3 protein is CASTDRIISNTQYF. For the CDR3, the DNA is TGTGCCAGCACCGACAGGATCATATCAAATACGCAGTATTTT.

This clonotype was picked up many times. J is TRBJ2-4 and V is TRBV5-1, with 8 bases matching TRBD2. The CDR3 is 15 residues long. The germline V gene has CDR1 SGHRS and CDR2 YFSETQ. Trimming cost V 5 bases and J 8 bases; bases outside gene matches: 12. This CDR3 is CASSPGRGGVDIQYF. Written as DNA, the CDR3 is TGCGCCAGCAGTCCCGGCCGGGGGGGCGTAGACATTCAGTACTTC.

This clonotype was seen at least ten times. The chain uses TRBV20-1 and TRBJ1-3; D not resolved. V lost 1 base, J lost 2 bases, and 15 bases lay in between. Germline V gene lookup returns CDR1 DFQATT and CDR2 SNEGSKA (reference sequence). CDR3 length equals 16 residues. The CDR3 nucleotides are TGCAGTGCTAGAGCTACTACCCCCGGGACTGGAAACACCATATATTTT. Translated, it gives CSARATTPGTGNTIYF.

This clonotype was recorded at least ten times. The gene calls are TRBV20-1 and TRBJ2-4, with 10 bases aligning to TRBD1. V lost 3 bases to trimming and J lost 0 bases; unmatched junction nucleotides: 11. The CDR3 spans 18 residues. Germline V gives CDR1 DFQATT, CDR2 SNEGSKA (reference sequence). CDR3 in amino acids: CSARENPGTGVAKNIQYF. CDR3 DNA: TGCAGTGCTAGGGAGAACCCCGGGACAGGGGTAGCCAAAAACATTCAGTACTTC.

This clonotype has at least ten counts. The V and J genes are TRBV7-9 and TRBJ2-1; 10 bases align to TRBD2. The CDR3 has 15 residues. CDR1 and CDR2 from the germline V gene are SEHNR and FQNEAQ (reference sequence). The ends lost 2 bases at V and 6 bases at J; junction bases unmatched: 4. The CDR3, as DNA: TGTGCCAGCAGCTTACTAGCGGGGGATGCCAATGAGCAGTTCTTC. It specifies CASSLLAGDANEQFF.

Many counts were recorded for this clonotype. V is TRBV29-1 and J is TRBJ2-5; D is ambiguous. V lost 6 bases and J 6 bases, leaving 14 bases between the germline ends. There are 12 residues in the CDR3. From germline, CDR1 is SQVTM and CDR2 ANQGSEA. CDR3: CSVHPPAQTQYF. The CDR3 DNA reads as TGCAGCGTCCATCCCCCCGCACAGACCCAGTACTTC.

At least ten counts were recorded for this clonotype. CDR3 sequence reads: CATSRGPAASYGYTF. The CDR3 DNA sequence: TGTGCCACCAGCAGAGGACCTGCCGCTAGCTATGGCTACACCTTC. The chain employs TRBV15 and TRBJ1-2; no clear D gene. The V end lost 1 base, the J end lost 4 bases, and 13 bases lay between the germline ends. This CDR3 is built from 15 residues. Germline-derived CDR1 and CDR2 are LNHNV and YYDKDF (reference sequence).

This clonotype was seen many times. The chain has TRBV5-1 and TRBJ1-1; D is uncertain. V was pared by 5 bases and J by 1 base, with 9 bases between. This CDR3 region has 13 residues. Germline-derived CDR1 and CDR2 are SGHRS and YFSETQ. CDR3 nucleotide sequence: TGCGCCAGCAGAAAGGACCCGAACACTGAAGCTTTCTTT. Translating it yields CASRKDPNTEAFF.

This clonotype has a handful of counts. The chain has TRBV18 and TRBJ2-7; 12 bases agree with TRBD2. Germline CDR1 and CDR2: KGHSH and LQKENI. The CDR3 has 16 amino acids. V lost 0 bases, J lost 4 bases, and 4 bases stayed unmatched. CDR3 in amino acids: CASSPPLAGGRYEQYF. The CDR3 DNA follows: TGTGCCAGCTCACCACCGCTAGCGGGGGGGCGATACGAGCAGTACTTC.

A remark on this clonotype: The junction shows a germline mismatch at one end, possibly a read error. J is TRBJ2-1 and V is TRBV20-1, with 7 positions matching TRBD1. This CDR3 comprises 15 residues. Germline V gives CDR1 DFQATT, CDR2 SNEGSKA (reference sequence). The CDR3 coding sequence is TGCAGTACTAGAGAATTACAGGGGTCCAACAATGAGCAGTTCTTC. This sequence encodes CSTRELQGSNNEQFF.

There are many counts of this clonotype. CDR3 bases: TGCGCCAGCAGCTTGGCACAGGGAACAGATACGCAGTATTTT. Translation: CASSLAQGTDTQYF. The V gene is TRBV5-1, the J gene TRBJ2-3, with D possibly TRBD1 on 6 matching bases. The CDR3 spans 14 residues. V dropped 0 bases and J dropped 3 bases, with 8 bases sitting between them. CDR1 SGHRS and CDR2 YFSETQ come from the germline V gene.

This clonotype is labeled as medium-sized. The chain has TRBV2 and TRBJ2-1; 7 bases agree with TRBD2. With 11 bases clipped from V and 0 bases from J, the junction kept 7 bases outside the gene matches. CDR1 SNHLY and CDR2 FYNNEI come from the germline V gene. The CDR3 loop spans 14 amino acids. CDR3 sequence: CAAPSGGSYNEQFF. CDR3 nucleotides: TGTGCCGCACCGTCGGGGGGCTCCTACAATGAGCAGTTCTTC.

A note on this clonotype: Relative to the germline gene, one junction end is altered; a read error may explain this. CDR3 bases: TGCGCCAGCGGCTTGTTGGACAGGCTAACTGAAACTTTCTTT. It codes for CASGLLDRLTETFF. V usage is TRBV5-1 and J usage is TRBJ1-1, with 7 bases lining up with TRBD1. Germline values: CDR1 SGHRS, CDR2 YFSETQ. The CDR3 length is 14 residues.

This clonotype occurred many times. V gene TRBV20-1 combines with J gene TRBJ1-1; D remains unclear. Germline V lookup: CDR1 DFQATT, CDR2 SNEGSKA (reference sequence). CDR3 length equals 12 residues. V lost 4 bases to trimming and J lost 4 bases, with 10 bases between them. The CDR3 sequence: CSAKVLGTEAFF. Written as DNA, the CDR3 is TGCAGTGCTAAGGTATTAGGCACTGAAGCTTTCTTT.

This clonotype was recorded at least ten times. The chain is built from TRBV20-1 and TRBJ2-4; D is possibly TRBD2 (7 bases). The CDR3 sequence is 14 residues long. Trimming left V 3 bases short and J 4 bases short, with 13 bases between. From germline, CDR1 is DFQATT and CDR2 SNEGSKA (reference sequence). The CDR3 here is CSASRTAGKNIQYF. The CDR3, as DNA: TGCAGTGCTAGTCGGACAGCGGGGAAAAACATTCAGTACTTC.

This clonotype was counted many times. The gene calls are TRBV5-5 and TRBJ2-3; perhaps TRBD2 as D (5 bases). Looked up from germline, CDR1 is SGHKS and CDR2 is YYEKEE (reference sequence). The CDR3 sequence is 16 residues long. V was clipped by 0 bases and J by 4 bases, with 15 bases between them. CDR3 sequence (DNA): TGTGCCAGCAGCTTGGGCCGTCGGGGTCGGGCAGATACGCAGTATTTT. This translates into CASSLGRRGRADTQYF.